These 28 T cell receptor beta chains came from one sample sequenced in a study of Ad26.COV2.S vaccination and SARS-CoV-2 variants. The treatment is: 15 to 20 received Ad26.COV2.S at low or high dose, single or two shots; five or six received placebo; per-sample allocation not given. Day 63 following the first vaccine or placebo injection was when the samples were taken. Assay: immunoSEQ multiplex PCR; the TCRdb copy retains only in-frame clones and omits some. Altogether 430,000 or so clones are present, roughly nine tenths being singletons, with the ten largest covering approximately 2.5%. This specimen was peripheral blood, taken in a trial of Ad26.COV2.S vaccine versus placebo. Source of these receptors: a person between 18 and 65 years old who received the Ad26.COV2.S COVID-19 vaccine or a placebo.

The chain carries TRBV7-6 and TRBJ2-6; possible D gene TRBD1, 5 bases. Germline-derived CDR1 and CDR2 are SGHVS and FNYEAQ. V was clipped by 1 base and J by 4 bases, with 8 bases between them. The CDR3 contains 15 residues. As DNA, the CDR3 is TGTGCCAGCAGCTTAGGACAGCCCGGGGCCAACGTCCTGACTTTC. This codes for CASSLGQPGANVLTF.

The rearrangement uses TRBV3-1 (or the pseudogene TRBV3-2) and TRBJ1-1; D may be TRBD1 (5 bases). CDR3 length equals 13 residues. The V gene lost 3 bases and the J gene lost 8 bases, with 13 bases spanning the gap. The germline gives CDR1 LGHDT, CDR2 YNNKEL (reference sequence). Written as DNA, the CDR3 is TGTGCCAGCAGCCAGCCCGGGGCGAACGAAGCTTTCTTT. Translation: CASSQPGANEAFF.

The V gene is TRBV7-9, the J gene TRBJ1-1; D remains ambiguous. The germline V gene has CDR1 SEHNR and CDR2 FQNEAQ (reference sequence). Trimming removed 3 bases from V and 6 bases from J, with 11 bases in between. CDR3 length: 13 amino acids. DNA for the CDR3: TGTGCCAGCAGCTTTTTGCGATTGGCTGAAGCTTTCTTT. This sequence encodes CASSFLRLAEAFF.

The genes are TRBV4-3 and TRBJ2-2, with 11 bases lining up with TRBD2. The germline V gene has CDR1 LGHNA and CDR2 YSLEER. With 4 bases clipped from V and 4 bases from J, the junction kept 5 bases outside the gene matches. This CDR3 has 16 residues. CDR3 region: CASSRRLAGTTGELFF. The CDR3 DNA reads TGCGCCAGCAGCCGCCGACTAGCGGGGACCACCGGGGAGCTGTTTTTT.

This chain uses TRBV4-3 with TRBJ2-1, with D tentatively TRBD2 (6 bases). Germline CDR1 and CDR2: LGHNA and YSLEER. Between the trimmed V and J ends, which lost 0 bases and 0 bases, there was a span of 12 bases. The CDR3 contains 17 residues. CDR3 coding DNA: TGCGCCAGCAGCCAAGATCCGGCGGGATCCTCCTACAATGAGCAGTTCTTC. Protein product: CASSQDPAGSSYNEQFF.

The J gene is TRBJ2-2, the V gene TRBV5-1; possibly TRBD1 for D (7 bases). The CDR3 consists of 16 residues. Trimming took 4 bases from V and 4 from J, leaving 17 bases between them. Germline V gene lookup returns CDR1 SGHRS and CDR2 YFSETQ. The CDR3 DNA is TGCGCCAGCAGCCTCCCGGGGACAGCGGGCACCGGGGAGCTGTTTTTT. Residues: CASSLPGTAGTGELFF.

The rearrangement joins TRBV28 to TRBJ2-3; the D is unclear. Germline V gives CDR1 MDHEN, CDR2 SYDVKM. Deletions cut 7 bases from V and 3 bases from J, with 14 bases between. The CDR3 contains 14 residues. The CDR3 sequence: CASKWGSGTDTQYF. DNA for the CDR3: TGTGCCAGCAAGTGGGGATCTGGAACAGATACGCAGTATTTT.

The rearrangement links TRBV28 to TRBJ2-7, with TRBD1 matching over 8 bases. CDR1 and CDR2 from the germline V gene are MDHEN and SYDVKM. Unmatched junction bases numbered 11, after V lost 7 bases and J lost 3 bases. This CDR3 has 15 amino acids. CDR3: CASIASGTGGYEQYF. The DNA of the CDR3 is TGTGCCAGCATAGCATCGGGAACAGGGGGCTACGAGCAGTACTTC. The whole variable domain, filled in from reference TRBV28 and TRBJ2-7, reads DVKVTQSSRYLVKRTGEKVFLECVQDMDHENMFWYRQDPGLGLRLIYFSYDVKMKEKGDIPEGYSVSREKKERFSLILESASTNQTSMYLCASIASGTGGYEQYFGPGTRLTVT.

The chain combines TRBV3-1 (or the pseudogene TRBV3-2) with TRBJ2-3; D uncertain. CDR3 length equals 12 residues. The germline gives CDR1 LGHDT, CDR2 YNNKEL (reference sequence). V dropped 0 bases and J dropped 7 bases, with 5 bases sitting between them. The CDR3 bases are TGTGCCAGCAGCCAAGAGGGATATACGCAGTATTTT. As protein: CASSQEGYTQYF.

The chain couples TRBV24-1 to TRBJ1-2; tentatively, D is TRBD1 (6 bases). Between the trimmed V and J ends, which lost 3 bases and 7 bases, there was a span of 26 bases. CDR1 and CDR2 from the germline V gene are KGHDR and SFDVKD. The CDR3 runs to 18 residues. CDR3 sequence (DNA): TGTGCCACCAGTGATCAAAGGGAACAGGGTCCCCTTTTTGGTGGCTACACCTTC. Residues: CATSDQREQGPLFGGYTF.

V gene TRBV5-6 combines with J gene TRBJ1-6; perhaps TRBD1 as D (5 bases). The CDR3 runs 16 residues. Germline loops: CDR1 SGHDT, CDR2 YYEEEE. Trimming removed 0 bases at V and 7 bases at J, with 14 bases between. The DNA of the CDR3 is TGTGCCAGCAGCTTGGAGCCAGGGTGGTTGAATTCACCCCTCCACTTT. It encodes CASSLEPGWLNSPLHF.

This clone occurred once. This chain joins TRBV4-1 and TRBJ2-7; 10 bases fit TRBD1. Germline loops: CDR1 MGHRA, CDR2 YSYEKL. The CDR3 extends over 14 amino acids. Unmatched junction bases numbered 7, after V lost 4 bases and J lost 7 bases. CDR3 DNA: TGCGCCAGCAGCCGGGGGACAGGGGAGCGAGAGCAGTACTTC. Residues: CASSRGTGEREQYF.

The chain uses TRBV30 and TRBJ2-2; D is uncertain. CDR3 size: 11 residues. Germline loops: CDR1 GTSNPN, CDR2 SVGIG (reference sequence). Trimming removed 4 bases at V and 7 bases at J, with 7 bases between. The CDR3 DNA sequence: TGTGCCTGGACCCGGGTCGGGGAGCTGTTTTTT. Translation: CAWTRVGELFF.

The J gene is TRBJ1-1, the V gene TRBV6-2 or TRBV6-3; D is ambiguous. The V end was cut by 3 bases, the J end by 5 bases, with 7 bases between. The CDR3 is made up of 12 amino acids. Germline V gene sequence: CDR1 MNHEY, CDR2 SVGEGT. CDR3 sequence reads: CASSYRQTEAFF. The CDR3 nucleotides read TGTGCCAGCAGTTATCGGCAGACTGAAGCTTTCTTT.

The rearrangement joins TRBV6-5 to TRBJ2-1; no firm D call. V was clipped by 2 bases and J by 9 bases, with 17 bases between them. The CDR3 loop spans 15 amino acids. CDR1 MNHEY and CDR2 SVGAGI come from the germline V gene. CDR3 amino acids: CASSYQPNQAGEQFF. CDR3 nucleotides: TGTGCCAGCAGTTACCAGCCCAATCAAGCCGGTGAGCAGTTCTTC.

The J gene is TRBJ1-1, the V gene TRBV7-9; D is unresolved. The germline gives CDR1 SEHNR, CDR2 FQNEAQ (reference sequence). Between the trimmed V and J ends, which lost 2 bases and 1 base, there was a span of 5 bases. This CDR3 has 13 amino acids. In DNA, the CDR3 is TGTGCCAGCAGCTTACAGGCGAACACTGAAGCTTTCTTT. This codes for CASSLQANTEAFF.

The chain couples TRBV19 to TRBJ1-5; no reliable D call. Germline CDR1 reads LNHDA; CDR2 reads SQIVND (reference sequence). The CDR3 is made up of 15 amino acids. The V gene lost 5 bases and the J gene lost 3 bases, with 14 bases spanning the gap. The CDR3 coding sequence is TGTGCCAGTAGTTATGCAGGACCCCCCAATCAGCCCCAGCATTTT. It encodes CASSYAGPPNQPQHF.

The chain joins TRBV7-8 to TRBJ1-1; 12 bases agree with TRBD1. The CDR3 sequence is 15 residues long. Losses at the gene ends were 5 bases for V and 1 base for J; bases not matched to a gene: 2. The germline gives CDR1 SGHVS, CDR2 FQNEAQ. The CDR3, as DNA: TGTGCCAGCAGCCAGGGACAGGGGGCGAACACTGAAGCTTTCTTT. Its translation: CASSQGQGANTEAFF.

This sequence joins TRBV9 and TRBJ1-4; D might be TRBD1 (5 bases). This CDR3 has 17 amino acids. CDR1 SGDLS and CDR2 YYNGEE come from the germline V gene. V lost 4 bases, J lost 5 bases, and 21 bases lay in between. The CDR3 DNA follows: TGTGCCAGCAGCCCTAGGGGCATGTGGTCAGCAAATGAAAAACTGTTTTTT. Its translation: CASSPRGMWSANEKLFF.

About this clone itself: This sample also contains other DNA sequences that code for the same CDR3. The genes are TRBV5-5 and TRBJ1-4; 8 nucleotides agree with TRBD1. CDR1 and CDR2 from the germline V gene are SGHKS and YYEKEE (reference sequence). The ends lost 2 bases at V and 5 bases at J; junction bases unmatched: 2. The CDR3 contains 14 residues. This chain's CDR3 is CASSFTGGNEKLFF. The DNA for the CDR3 is TGTGCCAGCAGCTTCACAGGGGGGAATGAAAAACTGTTTTTT.

The sample holds one count of this clone. The chain couples TRBV10-3 to TRBJ2-1; D ambiguous. The CDR3 has 14 residues. V lost 6 bases and J 0 bases, leaving 9 bases between the germline ends. Germline lookup yields CDR1 ENHRY and CDR2 SYGVKD. The CDR3 spells CAISLGYSYNEQFF. The CDR3 DNA reads as TGTGCCATCAGCCTAGGTTACTCCTACAATGAGCAGTTCTTC.

The chain combines TRBV20-1 with TRBJ2-1; D gene uncertain. Germline lookup yields CDR1 DFQATT and CDR2 SNEGSKA (reference sequence). This CDR3 is built from 12 residues. Between the trimmed V and J ends, which lost 3 bases and 8 bases, there was a span of 11 bases. The CDR3 reads CSASLGRHEQFF. The CDR3 bases are TGCAGTGCTAGTTTGGGTCGGCATGAGCAGTTCTTC.

V is TRBV4-3 and J is TRBJ2-2; no definite D call. The length of the CDR3 is 14 residues. Germline CDR1 reads LGHNA; CDR2 reads YSLEER. V was clipped by 0 bases and J by 6 bases, with 8 bases between them. In DNA, the CDR3 is TGCGCCAGCAGCCAAGAGGCTTCGGCCGGGGAGCTGTTTTTT. This translates into CASSQEASAGELFF.

The chain carries TRBV6-5 and TRBJ1-3, with D possibly TRBD1 on 6 matching bases. CDR1 MNHEY and CDR2 SVGAGI come from the germline V gene. Trimming pared 5 bases from V and 0 bases from J, leaving 11 bases between. The CDR3 has 15 amino acids. The CDR3 DNA sequence: TGTGCCAGCAGTCTCCGGGGGCGCTCTGGAAACACCATATATTTT. This sequence encodes CASSLRGRSGNTIYF.

The chain carries TRBV4-1 and TRBJ2-1; TRBD2 matches at 9 bases. The CDR3 spans 15 residues. Germline V gene lookup returns CDR1 MGHRA and CDR2 YSYEKL. V shed 2 bases, J shed 7 bases, and the junction held 6 bases outside the gene matches. As DNA, the CDR3 is TGCGCCAGCAGCCAACTAGGACTAGCGTTGAATGAGCAGTTCTTC. Its protein is CASSQLGLALNEQFF.

The chain has TRBV12-5 and TRBJ2-3; 8 positions match TRBD1. The CDR3 totals 14 residues. Germline CDR1 is LGHNT and CDR2 is FRNRAP. V trimming: 4 bases; J trimming: 5 bases; junction bases outside the gene matches: 5. The CDR3 nucleotides read TGTGCTAGTGGTTCCGGACAGGGAATAGATACGCAGTATTTT. It encodes CASGSGQGIDTQYF.

J is TRBJ2-4 and V is TRBV28, with 8 bases that match TRBD1. V lost 6 bases, J lost 5 bases, and 9 bases stayed unmatched. The CDR3 contains 15 residues. Germline CDR1 MDHEN, CDR2 SYDVKM. The CDR3, as DNA: TGTGCCAGCAGCCAGGACAGGGAAGGAGAAAACATTCAGTACTTC. It codes for CASSQDREGENIQYF.

The chain carries TRBV7-2 and TRBJ1-2; D not resolved. The CDR3 totals 14 residues. V was cut by 5 bases and J by 6 bases, with 16 bases left in between. CDR1 is SGHTA and CDR2 is FQGNSA in the germline V gene. CDR3 sequence reads: CASSPYQKPDGYTF. In nucleotides, the CDR3 is TGTGCCAGCAGCCCCTACCAAAAACCGGATGGCTACACCTTC. The whole variable domain, filled in from reference TRBV7-2 and TRBJ1-2, reads GAGVSQSPSNKVTEKGKDVELRCDPISGHTALYWYRQSLGQGLEFLIYFQGNSAPDKSGLPSDRFSAERTGGSVSTLTIQRTQQEDSAVYLCASSPYQKPDGYTFGSGTRLTVV.